This T cell receptor beta chain came from a study of OX40 agonist ivuxolimab in advanced cancers. Study-wide results and limits: Those patients achieving a partial response at 0.1-3.0 mg/kg showed among the lowest clonal expansion. At doses 0.1 to 3.0 mg/kg, CD4+ and CD8+ clones expanded.

Turning to this clone: The antigen is unknown.

Germline-derived CDR1 and CDR2 are MNHEY and SMNVEV (reference sequence). The CDR3 is 16 residues long. Trimming shortened V by 1 base and J by 4 bases, and 14 bases separated the two germline ends. Some clones are missing from TCRdb's copy, which holds only in-frame ones; the method was immunoSEQ multiplex PCR. This table holds about 59,000 clones, about 90% found once. The genes are TRBV27 and TRBJ1-5, with D tentatively TRBD1 (5 bases). The clonotype comes from an adult with an advanced solid tumor such as melanoma, head and neck, liver or kidney cancer. The sample in question was CD4+ or CD8+ T cells sorted from blood, obtained in a trial of the OX40 agonist ivuxolimab. CDR3 region: CASSLWGMGGNQPQHF. The CDR3 DNA reads TGTGCCAGCAGTTTATGGGGGATGGGGGGGAATCAGCCCCAGCATTTT.